Described below is a single T cell receptor beta chain sequence and its context. This entry belongs to a study of blood T cell repertoires in COVID-19. As for the study in general: COVID-19 samples collected from the United States, Italy and Spain covered acute and convalescent phases. PBMCs, B-cell-depleted T cells, or T cells provided the cDNA or gDNA that made up the material.

Original handling: Cell counts per sample came from amplifying reference gene primers. Produced via immunoSEQ multiplex PCR; TCRdb's table is partial and in-frame only. V and J calls and clone size are given by that table; D and trimming were obtained from the DNA. Here the sample spans roughly 50,000 clones, 65% to 80% being singletons. The CDR3 sequence is 15 residues long. With V trimmed by 3 bases and J by 11 bases, 9 bases remained unmatched. Germline V lookup: CDR1 SGHRS, CDR2 YFSETQ. Sequencing used peripheral blood. The receptor's source is a human donor with active or convalescent COVID-19. The donor label of this sample is uncertain. This chain links TRBV5-1 with TRBJ1-6, with TRBD1 identical over 9 bases. The chain's CDR3 is CASSWTGALGAPLHF. CDR3 DNA sequence: TGCGCCAGCAGCTGGACAGGGGCGCTAGGAGCACCCCTCCACTTT.